One sample yielded the 12 T cell receptor beta chains listed below, sequenced in a study of regulatory T cells in long-lasting Graves disease. HTBI primers from iRepertoire and Arm-PCR of CDR3 regions yielded the TCR beta libraries. TCRdb reprocessed the multiplex PCR reads with MiXCR, giving one entry per CDR3 protein. The sample lists 310,000 or so distinct CDR3 sequences, 20% occurring once. Time point indicated: persistent/refractory GD, antithyroid drugs over 5 years with positive TRAb. After RNA was extracted from PBMCs, the TCR library was made from it. The material was peripheral blood mononuclear cells (PBMCs), obtained when the disease was refractory, from a patient treated with antithyroid drugs. These receptors all come from a female donor with Graves disease.

This clonotype was recorded at least ten times. This chain uses TRBV6-1 with TRBJ2-7, with TRBD1 matching 8 bases. From germline, CDR1 is MNHNS and CDR2 SASEGT. J lost 0 bases, V lost 6 bases, and 7 bases had no gene match. This CDR3 spans 15 amino acids. The CDR3 region is CASREPGTGSYEQYF. DNA of the CDR3: TGTGCCAGCAGAGAACCCGGGACAGGCTCCTACGAGCAGTACTTC.

This clonotype occurred a few times. The gene calls are TRBV9 and TRBJ2-7; no clear D. Germline V gene lookup returns CDR1 SGDLS and CDR2 YYNGEE. The CDR3 spans 15 residues. V was cut by 0 bases and J by 5 bases, with 15 bases left in between. CDR3 coding DNA: TGTGCCAGCAGCGTAGAGGCTTACTTCTTAGACGAGCAGTACTTC. Translated, it gives CASSVEAYFLDEQYF.

This clonotype was detected ten times or more. The chain recombines TRBV11-3 with TRBJ2-7, with unresolved D. Trimming removed 1 base from V and 0 bases from J, with 7 bases in between. Germline V CDR1 and CDR2: SGHNT, YENEEA. The CDR3 loop spans 14 amino acids. The CDR3 nucleotides read TGTGCCAGCAGCTTAGCGGGCCGCTCCTACGAGCAGTACTTC. Protein sequence: CASSLAGRSYEQYF.

This clonotype came up many times. The gene calls are TRBV2 and TRBJ1-6; a possible D gene is TRBD1 (5 bases). CDR1 is SNHLY, CDR2 FYNNEI, per germline. This CDR3 spans 14 amino acids. The germline V and J ends were trimmed by 7 bases and 7 bases, with 14 bases remaining between them. This CDR3 is CASMLQGQNSPLHF. CDR3 DNA sequence: TGTGCCAGCATGCTCCAGGGCCAAAATTCACCCCTCCACTTT.

In its sample, this clonotype was seen many times. This chain joins TRBV12-3 or TRBV12-4 and TRBJ1-4, with unresolved D. The CDR3 has 13 residues. The V and J ends lost 3 bases and 7 bases respectively, with 9 bases between them. CDR3 sequence (DNA): TGTGCCAGCAGTTTGCGCCAGATTGAAAAACTGTTTTTT. Its translation is CASSLRQIEKLFF.

V and J are TRBV28 and TRBJ1-3; D is possibly TRBD1 (5 bases). Per germline, CDR1 MDHEN and CDR2 SYDVKM. V was pared by 6 bases and J by 0 bases, with 12 bases between. The CDR3 consists of 15 residues. CDR3 coding DNA: TGTGCCAGCAGAAACCGACAGTACTCTGGAAACACCATATATTTT. Translating gives CASRNRQYSGNTIYF.

This clonotype has just a few counts. The chain employs TRBV7-9 and TRBJ2-2; tentative D call: TRBD2 (6 bases). The CDR3 covers 16 residues. CDR1 is SEHNR and CDR2 is FQNEAQ in the germline V gene (reference sequence). With 7 bases removed from V and 0 bases from J, the gap between germline ends came to 15 bases. The CDR3 sequence is CASTGAGKTNTGELFF. CDR3 nucleotide sequence: TGTGCCAGCACTGGCGCGGGAAAGACGAACACCGGGGAGCTGTTTTTT.

The chain has TRBV4-3 and TRBJ1-2; 8 nucleotides align to TRBD1. The germline V gene has CDR1 LGHNA and CDR2 YSLEER. V shed 7 bases, J shed 4 bases, and the junction held 5 bases outside the gene matches. The CDR3 covers 13 residues. CDR3 residues: CASNPTGAYGYTF. DNA of the CDR3: TGCGCCAGCAACCCGACAGGGGCCTATGGCTACACCTTC.

This clonotype was recorded many times. A read error may produce the germline difference seen at one junction end. The chain links TRBV5-1 to TRBJ1-4, with 11 bases aligning to TRBD1. CDR3 length equals 15 residues. CDR1 and CDR2 (germline): SGHRS, YFSETQ. The CDR3 here is CASSLAGQGGEKLFF. The CDR3 region has the DNA TGTGCCAGCAGCTTAGCGGGACAGGGGGGTGAAAAACTGTTTTTT.

This clonotype was picked up many times. This chain joins TRBV24-1 and TRBJ2-5; 7 bases match TRBD1. Trimming removed 7 bases from V and 4 bases from J; junction bases left unmatched: 5. Germline loops: CDR1 KGHDR, CDR2 SFDVKD. This CDR3 contains 13 residues. CDR3 protein: CATRRRQGETQYF. CDR3 coding DNA: TGTGCCACCAGGAGAAGACAGGGAGAGACCCAGTACTTC.

In its sample, this clonotype was seen a few times. This sequence joins TRBV20-1 and TRBJ2-1; D possibly corresponds to TRBD2 (6 bases). V lost 7 bases and J 5 bases, leaving 21 bases between the germline ends. This CDR3 is 15 amino acids long. Per germline, CDR1 DFQATT and CDR2 SNEGSKA (reference sequence). This CDR3 is CSVAGRAGNHNEQFF. The CDR3 DNA sequence: TGCAGTGTGGCGGGGCGGGCAGGGAACCACAATGAGCAGTTCTTC.

In the case of this clonotype: A much larger clone is a single base away; this may be a read error. This likely comes from a read error, as the CDR3 has no conserved phenylalanine or tryptophan at its end. The CDR3 nucleotides are TGTGCCAGCAGTTTATTGGGGGACACTGAAGCTTTCCTT. The encoded protein is CASSLLGDTEAFL. The V call is TRBV6-5, the J call TRBJ1-1, with D perhaps matching TRBD1 (5 bases). The CDR3 has 13 amino acids. Per the germline V gene, CDR1 is MNHEY and CDR2 is SVGAGI. The V gene lost 4 bases and the J gene lost 3 bases, with 9 bases spanning the gap.